A selection of T cell receptor beta chains follows, all from one sample in a study of Ad26.COV2.S vaccination and SARS-CoV-2 variants. Assay used: immunoSEQ multiplex PCR; TCRdb lists only in-frame clones, some missing. In the table there are hundreds of thousands of clones, roughly 90% of which are singletons. Sequenced material: peripheral blood, taken in a trial of Ad26.COV2.S vaccine versus placebo. These receptors originate from a person between 18 and 60 years old who received the Ad26.COV2.S COVID-19 vaccine or a placebo. CDR3s include the opening cysteine and the closing phenylalanine or tryptophan. A D gene is named only where the DNA matches it firmly. Clone size is not always given. Where it is, it says once, few, many or a class for expanded clones.

cdr3_nt	cdr3_aa	v_call	d_call	clone_size	j_call
TGTGCCAGCAGCTTACGACAGAAGGGGGGAGAGACCCAGTACTTC	CASSLRQKGGETQYF	TRBV7-2	NA	NA	TRBJ2-5
TGTGCCAGCAGCAAAGCGCTTCCCGGGACAGGGGTAGAAACTAATGAAAAACTGTTTTTT	CASSKALPGTGVETNEKLFF	TRBV21-1	NA	few	TRBJ1-4
TGTGCCAGCAGCCCCACCGACAGGGTCTACGAGCAGTACTTC	CASSPTDRVYEQYF	TRBV7-2	TRBD1	NA	TRBJ2-7
TGTGCCATCAGTGAGTCCAGGGGCGAAGGGGAAAAACTGTTTTTT	CAISESRGEGEKLFF	TRBV10-3	NA	NA	TRBJ1-4
TGTGCCAGCGCCAGGGGGCAAGAGACCCAGTACTTC	CASARGQETQYF	TRBV6-6	TRBD1	NA	TRBJ2-5
TGCACCAGCAGCCAAGATCGGGTCCAAGAGACCCAGTACTTC	CTSSQDRVQETQYF	TRBV1	NA	NA	TRBJ2-5
TGTGCCAGCAGTTACCGCCCGACAGGGACCGGGGAGCTGTTTTTT	CASSYRPTGTGELFF	TRBV6-5	TRBD1	NA	TRBJ2-2
TGTGCCAGCAACACATACCGGGCAAACTATGGCTACACCTTC	CASNTYRANYGYTF	TRBV5-6	NA	NA	TRBJ1-2
TGTGCCAGCTCAGCCGGAGCGGTTACCTACGAGCAGTACTTC	CASSAGAVTYEQYF	TRBV18	NA	NA	TRBJ2-7
TGTGCCACCAGTGACCCCTCCGGGGCGGCTTTCTTT	CATSDPSGAAFF	TRBV24-1	NA	NA	TRBJ1-1
TGTGCCAGCAGCCCTCTCGCGAGCACCTACAATGAGCAGTTCTTC	CASSPLASTYNEQFF	TRBV7-9	NA	NA	TRBJ2-1
TGCGCCAGCAGCTTCAACCCGGACGTGAAGGGCGCGGGAGAAAAACTGTTTTTT	CASSFNPDVKGAGEKLFF	TRBV5-1	NA	NA	TRBJ1-4
TGTGCCTGGAGTCAGACAGGGACCCAAAACATTCAGTACTTC	CAWSQTGTQNIQYF	TRBV30	TRBD1	NA	TRBJ2-4
TGTGCCAGCCGCGGGATAGGGACAAATGAGCAGTTCTTC	CASRGIGTNEQFF	TRBV5-5	NA	NA	TRBJ2-1
TGCGCCAGCAGCTTCGGACAGGGGGCGAACACCGGGGAGCTGTTTTTT	CASSFGQGANTGELFF	TRBV5-1	TRBD1	NA	TRBJ2-2
TGTGCCAGCAGCTGGGGGGGTCAGAACACTGAAGCTTTCTTT	CASSWGGQNTEAFF	TRBV7-9	NA	NA	TRBJ1-1
TGTGCCAGCAGTGAAAGGGGGGGCGTTCATCAGCCCCAGCATTTT	CASSERGGVHQPQHF	TRBV2	NA	NA	TRBJ1-5
TGTGCCAGCAGTGAGACGGTTATGGGGCTGAACACTGAAGCTTTCTTT	CASSETVMGLNTEAFF	TRBV25-1	NA	once	TRBJ1-1
TGTGCCAGCAGCTTAGATGGGAATTCACCCCTCCACTTT	CASSLDGNSPLHF	TRBV7-9	NA	few	TRBJ1-6
TGTGCCAGTAGTACCGACCACGAAGGACAGCCCCAGCATTTT	CASSTDHEGQPQHF	TRBV19	NA	NA	TRBJ1-5
TGTGCCAGCACTATCGGATTGGCCCTATCCTACAATGAGCAGTTCTTC	CASTIGLALSYNEQFF	TRBV5-6	NA	NA	TRBJ2-1
TGTGCCTGGAGTGACGACAGGGGCCACGAGCAGTACTTC	CAWSDDRGHEQYF	TRBV30	TRBD1	NA	TRBJ2-7
TGTGCCAGCAGCCAAGGGGTTCACGAGCAGTACTTC	CASSQGVHEQYF	TRBV6-2/TRBV6-3	NA	NA	TRBJ2-7